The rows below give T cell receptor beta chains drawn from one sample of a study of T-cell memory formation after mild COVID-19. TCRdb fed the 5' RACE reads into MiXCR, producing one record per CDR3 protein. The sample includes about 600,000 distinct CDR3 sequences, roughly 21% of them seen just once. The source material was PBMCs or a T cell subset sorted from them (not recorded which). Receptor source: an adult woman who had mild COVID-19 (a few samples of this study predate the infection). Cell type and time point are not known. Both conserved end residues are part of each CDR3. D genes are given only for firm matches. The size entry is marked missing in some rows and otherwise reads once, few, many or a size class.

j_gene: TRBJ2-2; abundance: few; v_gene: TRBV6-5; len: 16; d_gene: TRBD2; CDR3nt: TGTGCTACCAAAAGGCGGGGGGAGATTAACACCGGGGAGCTGTTTTTT; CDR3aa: CATKRRGEINTGELFF
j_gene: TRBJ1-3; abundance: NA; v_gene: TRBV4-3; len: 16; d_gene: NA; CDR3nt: TGCGCCAGCAGCCAAGAAACAGGGAACTCTGGAAACACCATATATTTT; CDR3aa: CASSQETGNSGNTIYF
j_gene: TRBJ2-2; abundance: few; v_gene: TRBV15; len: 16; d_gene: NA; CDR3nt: TGTGCCACCAGCAGACCACTCGCTCCCCGTTCCGGGGAGCTGTTTTTT; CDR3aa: CATSRPLAPRSGELFF
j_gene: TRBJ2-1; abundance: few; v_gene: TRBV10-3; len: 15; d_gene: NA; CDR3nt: TGTGCCATCAGTGGACAGGACCCTGGGTACAATGAGCAGTTCTTC; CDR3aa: CAISGQDPGYNEQFF
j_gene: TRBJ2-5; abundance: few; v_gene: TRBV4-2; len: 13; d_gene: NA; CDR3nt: TGTGCCAGCAGCCAAGACTATCAAGAGACCCAGTACTTC; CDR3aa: CASSQDYQETQYF
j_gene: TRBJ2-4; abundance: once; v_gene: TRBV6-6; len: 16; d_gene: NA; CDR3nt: TGTGCCAGCAGTCAAAGACAGATCTTAGCCAAAAACATTCAGTACTTC; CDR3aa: CASSQRQILAKNIQYF
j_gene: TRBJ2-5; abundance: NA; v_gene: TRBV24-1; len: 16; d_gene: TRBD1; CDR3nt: TGTGCCACCAGTGATGGCGGACAGGGGGCTAAAGAGACCCAGTACTTC; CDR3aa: CATSDGGQGAKETQYF
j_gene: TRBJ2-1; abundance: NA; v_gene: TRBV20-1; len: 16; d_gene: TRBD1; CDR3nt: TGCAGTGGGGGACAGGGGGTACGTGGTGTATCGGGTGAGCAGTTCTTC; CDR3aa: CSGGQGVRGVSGEQFF
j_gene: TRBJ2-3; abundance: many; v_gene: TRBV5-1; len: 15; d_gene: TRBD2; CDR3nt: TGCGCCAGCAGCTTGGCGGGAGGACAAACAGATACGCAGTATTTT; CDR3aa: CASSLAGGQTDTQYF
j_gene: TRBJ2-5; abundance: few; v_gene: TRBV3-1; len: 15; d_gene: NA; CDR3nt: TGTGCCAGCAGCCTACGGGGCACTACCCAAGAGACCCAGTACTTC; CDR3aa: CASSLRGTTQETQYF
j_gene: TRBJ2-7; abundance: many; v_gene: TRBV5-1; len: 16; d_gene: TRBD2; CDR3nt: TGCGCCAGCAGCCGGTTCGCGGGAGGGATTTACTACGAGCAGTACTTC; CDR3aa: CASSRFAGGIYYEQYF
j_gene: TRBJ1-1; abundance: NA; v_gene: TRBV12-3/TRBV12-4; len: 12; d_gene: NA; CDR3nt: TGTGCCAGCAGGTTATGGCAGGGGCGGTCTTTCTTT; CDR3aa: CASRLWQGRSFF
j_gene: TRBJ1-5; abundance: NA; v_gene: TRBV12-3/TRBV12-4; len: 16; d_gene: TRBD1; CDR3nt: TGTGCCAGCAGCCCCACCCCGACAGGGGAAAATCAGCCCCAGCATTTT; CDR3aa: CASSPTPTGENQPQHF
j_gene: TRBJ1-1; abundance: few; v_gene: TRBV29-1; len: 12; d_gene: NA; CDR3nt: TGCAGCGTTGAAGCTCAGGATTCTGAAGCTTTCTTT; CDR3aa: CSVEAQDSEAFF
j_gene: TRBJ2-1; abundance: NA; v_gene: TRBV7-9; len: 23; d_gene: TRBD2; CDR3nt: TGTGCCAGCAGCCACCCCTTCGCCGGGACTAGCGGGGCCGAGCTTGGTTCCTACAATGAGCAGTTCTTC; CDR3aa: CASSHPFAGTSGAELGSYNEQFF
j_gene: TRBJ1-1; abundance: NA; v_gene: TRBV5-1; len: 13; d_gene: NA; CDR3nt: TGCGCCAGCAATGCAGGGACTTACACTGAAGCTTTCTTT; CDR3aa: CASNAGTYTEAFF
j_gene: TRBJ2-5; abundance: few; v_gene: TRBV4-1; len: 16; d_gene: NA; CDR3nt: TGCGCCAGCAGCCACCTAGGGCGCCTAGCCCAGGAGACCCAGTACTTC; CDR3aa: CASSHLGRLAQETQYF
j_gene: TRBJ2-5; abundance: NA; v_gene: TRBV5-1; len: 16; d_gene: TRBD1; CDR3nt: TGCGCCAGCAGCTTTAAGGGTCTTTGGACAGGGGAGACCCAGTACTTC; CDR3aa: CASSFKGLWTGETQYF
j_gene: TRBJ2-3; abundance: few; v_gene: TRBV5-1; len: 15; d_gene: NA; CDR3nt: TGCGCCAGCAGCTTGGATCGAGGGGCCACAGATACGCAGTATTTT; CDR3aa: CASSLDRGATDTQYF
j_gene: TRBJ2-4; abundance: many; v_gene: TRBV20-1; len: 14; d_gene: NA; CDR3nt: TGCAGTGCCAACCCTGGGCTAGCCAAAAACATTCAGTACTTC; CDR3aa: CSANPGLAKNIQYF
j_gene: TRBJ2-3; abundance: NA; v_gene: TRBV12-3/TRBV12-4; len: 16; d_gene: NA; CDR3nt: TGTGCCAGCAGCTATGTTGGGGGGACCCACACAGATACGCAGTATTTT; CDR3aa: CASSYVGGTHTDTQYF
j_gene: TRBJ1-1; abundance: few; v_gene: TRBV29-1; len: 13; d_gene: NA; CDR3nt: TGCAGCGTTGACGGGGGCTGGAACACTGAAGCTTTCTTT; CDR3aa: CSVDGGWNTEAFF
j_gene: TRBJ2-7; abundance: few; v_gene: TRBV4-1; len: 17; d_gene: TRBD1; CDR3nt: TGCGCCAGCAGCCAAGAATACTCGACAGGGGGCTCGTACGAGCAGTACTTC; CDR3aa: CASSQEYSTGGSYEQYF
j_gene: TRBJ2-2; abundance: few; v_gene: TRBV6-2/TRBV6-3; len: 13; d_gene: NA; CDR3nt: TGTGCCAGCAACGAGAGGGACACCGGGGAGCTGTTTTTT; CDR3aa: CASNERDTGELFF
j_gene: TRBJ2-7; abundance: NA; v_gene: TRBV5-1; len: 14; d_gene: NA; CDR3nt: TGCGCCAGCAGCTTGTCCAGGGCCGAGTACGAGCAGTACTTC; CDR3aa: CASSLSRAEYEQYF
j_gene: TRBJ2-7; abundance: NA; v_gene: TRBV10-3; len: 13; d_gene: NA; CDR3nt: TGTGCCATCAGTGACAGTTCGAGGAGTGAGCAGTACTTC; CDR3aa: CAISDSSRSEQYF
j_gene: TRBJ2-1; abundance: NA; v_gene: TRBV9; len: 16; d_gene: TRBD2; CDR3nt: TGTGCCAGCAGCGCCGCCGGGGGGAGCTCCTACAATGAGCAGTTCTTC; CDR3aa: CASSAAGGSSYNEQFF